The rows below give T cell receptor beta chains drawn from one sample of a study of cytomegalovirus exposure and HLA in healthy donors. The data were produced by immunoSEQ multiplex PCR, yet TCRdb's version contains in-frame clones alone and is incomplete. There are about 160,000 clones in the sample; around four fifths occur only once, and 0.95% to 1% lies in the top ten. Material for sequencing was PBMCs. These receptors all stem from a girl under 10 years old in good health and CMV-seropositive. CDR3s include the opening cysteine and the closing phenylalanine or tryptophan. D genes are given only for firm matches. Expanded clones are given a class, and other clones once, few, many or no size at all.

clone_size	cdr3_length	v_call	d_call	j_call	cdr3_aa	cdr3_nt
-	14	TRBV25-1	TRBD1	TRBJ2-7	CASSRAGGSYEQYF	TGTGCCAGCAGTCGGGCAGGGGGCAGCTACGAGCAGTACTTC
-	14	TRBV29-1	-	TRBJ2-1	CSVDSIHIDNEQFF	TGCAGCGTTGACTCCATCCACATTGACAATGAGCAGTTCTTC
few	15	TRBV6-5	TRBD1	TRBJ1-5	CASSRQGASNQPQHF	TGTGCCAGCAGCCGACAGGGGGCAAGCAATCAGCCCCAGCATTTT
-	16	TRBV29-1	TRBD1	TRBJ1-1	CSVLVGVQGARTEAFF	TGCAGCGTCCTAGTGGGAGTACAGGGGGCGCGCACTGAAGCTTTCTTT
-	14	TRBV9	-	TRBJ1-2	CASSVDEGRQGYTF	TGTGCCAGCAGCGTAGATGAGGGGAGGCAGGGCTACACCTTC
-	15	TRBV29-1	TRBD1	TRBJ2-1	CSVEAVGDSNNEQFF	TGCAGCGTTGAAGCTGTAGGGGACAGCAACAATGAGCAGTTCTTC
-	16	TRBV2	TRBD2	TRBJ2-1	CASPITGTSPYNEQFF	TGTGCCAGCCCAATCACCGGGACTAGCCCTTACAATGAGCAGTTCTTC
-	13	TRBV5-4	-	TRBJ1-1	CASSRPGDTEAFF	TGTGCCAGCAGCAGGCCCGGGGACACTGAAGCTTTCTTT
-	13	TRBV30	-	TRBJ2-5	CAWSGTPVETQYF	TGTGCCTGGAGTGGCACGCCGGTAGAGACCCAGTACTTC
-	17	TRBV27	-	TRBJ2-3	CASSTRWQGFSTDTQYF	TGTGCCAGCAGTACCCGCTGGCAGGGATTTAGCACAGATACGCAGTATTTT
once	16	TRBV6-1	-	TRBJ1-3	CASSVTPAGSGNTIYF	TGTGCCAGCAGTGTGACCCCGGCAGGCTCTGGAAACACCATATATTTT
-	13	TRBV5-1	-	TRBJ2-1	CASSLVRDNEQFF	TGCGCCAGCAGCTTGGTACGGGACAATGAGCAGTTCTTC
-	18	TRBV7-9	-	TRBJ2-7	CASSSTPKQGQSSYEQYF	TGTGCCAGCAGCTCAACCCCCAAACAGGGCCAGAGCTCCTACGAGCAGTACTTC
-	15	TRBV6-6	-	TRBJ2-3	CASSEGEGSTDTQYF	TGTGCCAGCAGTGAGGGGGAGGGAAGCACAGATACGCAGTATTTT
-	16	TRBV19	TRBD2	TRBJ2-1	CASSMGGGGLVDEQFF	TGTGCCAGTAGTATGGGAGGGGGGGGACTAGTGGATGAGCAGTTCTTC
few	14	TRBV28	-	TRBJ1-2	CASSLSGGANGYTF	TGTGCCAGCAGTTTAAGTGGGGGGGCTAATGGCTACACCTTC
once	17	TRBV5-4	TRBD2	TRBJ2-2	CASSTGTSGANTGELFF	TGTGCCAGCAGCACCGGGACTAGCGGAGCAAACACCGGGGAGCTGTTTTTT
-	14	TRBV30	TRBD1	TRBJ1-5	CAWSRDRGQQPQHF	TGTGCCTGGAGTCGTGACAGGGGCCAACAGCCCCAGCATTTT
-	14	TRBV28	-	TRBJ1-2	CASSKKTGSYGYTF	TGTGCCAGCTCCAAAAAAACAGGGTCTTATGGCTACACCTTC
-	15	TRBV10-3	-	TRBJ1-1	CAIGGRNSVNTEAFF	TGTGCCATCGGGGGGAGGAACAGCGTGAACACTGAAGCTTTCTTT
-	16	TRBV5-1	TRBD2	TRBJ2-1	CASSPLIAGGSNEQFF	TGCGCCAGCAGCCCCCTGATAGCGGGAGGTTCCAATGAGCAGTTCTTC
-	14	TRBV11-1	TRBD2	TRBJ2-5	CASSPRTSGETQYF	TGTGCCAGCAGCCCACGGACTAGCGGCGAGACCCAGTACTTC
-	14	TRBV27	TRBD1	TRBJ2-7	CATSGPGQGYEQYF	TGTGCCACCTCCGGTCCGGGACAGGGGTACGAGCAGTACTTC
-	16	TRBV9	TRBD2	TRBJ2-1	CASSGGTSGSPTEQFF	TGTGCCAGCAGCGGCGGGACTAGCGGGAGTCCCACTGAGCAGTTCTTC
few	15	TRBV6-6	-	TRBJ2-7	CASSPGLGRSYEQYF	TGTGCCAGCAGTCCGGGACTGGGACGCTCCTACGAGCAGTACTTC
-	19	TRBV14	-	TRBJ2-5	CASSQYILRSWGPVETQYF	TGTGCCAGCAGCCAATATATCTTGAGGTCCTGGGGCCCGGTGGAGACCCAGTACTTC
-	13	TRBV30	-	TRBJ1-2	CAWSRGADYGYTF	TGTGCCTGGAGTCGCGGGGCGGACTATGGCTACACCTTC
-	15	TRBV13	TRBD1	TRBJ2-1	CASSLGDRAYNEQFF	TGTGCCAGCAGCTTAGGGGACAGGGCCTACAATGAGCAGTTCTTC
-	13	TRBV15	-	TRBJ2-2	CATSRDLTGELFF	TGTGCCACCAGCAGAGATTTAACCGGGGAGCTGTTTTTT
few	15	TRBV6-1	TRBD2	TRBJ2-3	CATTSGRAVTDTQYF	TGTGCCACTACTAGCGGGAGGGCTGTTACAGATACGCAGTATTTT
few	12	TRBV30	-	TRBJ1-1	CAWTGGNTEAFF	TGTGCCTGGACGGGGGGGAACACTGAAGCTTTCTTT
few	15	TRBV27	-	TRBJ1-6	CASSLSRQGGSPLHF	TGTGCCAGCAGTTTATCGAGGCAGGGAGGGTCACCCCTCCACTTT
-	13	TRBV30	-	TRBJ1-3	CAWSASIGNTIYF	TGTGCCTGGAGTGCATCCATCGGAAACACCATATATTTT
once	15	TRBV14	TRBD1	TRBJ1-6	CASSPLGQGNSPLHF	TGTGCCAGCAGCCCCTTAGGACAGGGGAATTCACCCCTCCACTTT
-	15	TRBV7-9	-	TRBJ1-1	CASSLISGRNTEAFF	TGTGCCAGCAGCTTGATCTCGGGGAGGAACACTGAAGCTTTCTTT
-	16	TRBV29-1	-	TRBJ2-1	CSVVGASALAYNEQFF	TGCAGCGTTGTTGGGGCTAGCGCTCTTGCCTACAATGAGCAGTTCTTC
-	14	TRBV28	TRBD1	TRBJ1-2	CASSAGTGGHGYTF	TGTGCCAGCAGTGCCGGGACAGGCGGACATGGCTACACCTTC
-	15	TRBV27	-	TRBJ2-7	CASSLSVTSSYEQYF	TGTGCCAGCAGTTTATCGGTCACTAGCTCCTACGAGCAGTACTTC
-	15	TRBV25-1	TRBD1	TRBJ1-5	CASSEWGQGDQPQHF	TGTGCCAGCAGTGAATGGGGACAGGGGGATCAGCCCCAGCATTTT
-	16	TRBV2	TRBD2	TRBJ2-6	CASSVGTTTGANVLTF	TGTGCCAGCAGTGTAGGGACTACCACTGGGGCCAACGTCCTGACTTTC
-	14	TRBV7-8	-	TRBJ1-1	CASSPGRGGTEAFF	TGTGCCAGCAGCCCCGGCAGGGGAGGGACTGAAGCTTTCTTT
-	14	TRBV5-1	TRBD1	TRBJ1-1	CASSLEGAWDGAFF	TGCGCCAGCAGCTTGGAGGGGGCGTGGGACGGAGCTTTCTTT
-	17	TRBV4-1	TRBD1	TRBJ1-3	CASSQFGQGVSGNTIYF	TGCGCCAGCAGCCAGTTTGGGCAGGGGGTGAGTGGAAACACCATATATTTT
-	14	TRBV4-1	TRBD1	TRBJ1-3	CASSQVGGSNTIYF	TGCGCCAGCAGCCAAGTAGGGGGCAGCAACACCATATATTTT
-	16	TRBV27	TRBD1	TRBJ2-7	CASRPPGTGEPGEQYF	TGTGCCAGCAGGCCACCCGGGACAGGGGAACCAGGCGAGCAGTACTTC
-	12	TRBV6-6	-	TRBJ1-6	CASRDNNSPLHF	TGTGCCAGCAGGGACAATAATTCACCCCTCCACTTT
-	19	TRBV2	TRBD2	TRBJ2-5	CAICSGTSGRAGERESQYF	TGTGCCATTTGTTCCGGGACTAGCGGGAGGGCCGGTGAAAGGGAGTCCCAGTACTTC
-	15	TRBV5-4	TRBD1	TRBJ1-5	CASSLDQGAGQPQHF	TGTGCCAGCAGCTTGGATCAGGGGGCTGGGCAGCCCCAGCATTTT
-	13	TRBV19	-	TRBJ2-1	CASSPGLNNEQFF	TGTGCCAGTAGTCCCGGACTAAACAATGAGCAGTTCTTC
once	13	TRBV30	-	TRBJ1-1	CAWWWSGNTEAFF	TGTGCCTGGTGGTGGTCAGGGAACACTGAAGCTTTCTTT
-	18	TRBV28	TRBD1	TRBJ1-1	CASSFPPDGQGGVTEAFF	TGTGCCAGCAGCTTCCCCCCGGACGGACAGGGTGGTGTCACTGAAGCTTTCTTT
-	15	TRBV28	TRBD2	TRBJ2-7	CASSLSLAGLYEQYF	TGTGCCAGCAGTTTATCACTAGCGGGACTTTACGAGCAGTACTTC
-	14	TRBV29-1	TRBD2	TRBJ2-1	CSVAGGRSYNEQFF	TGCAGCGTGGCGGGAGGGCGGTCCTACAATGAGCAGTTCTTC
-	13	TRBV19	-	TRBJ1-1	CASSIQLNTEAFF	TGTGCCAGTAGTATCCAATTGAACACTGAAGCTTTCTTT
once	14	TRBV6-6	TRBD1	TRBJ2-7	CASSYGTGGYEQYF	TGTGCCAGCAGTTATGGGACAGGGGGCTACGAGCAGTACTTC
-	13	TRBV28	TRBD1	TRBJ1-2	CASRTGEYYGYTF	TGTGCCAGCAGGACAGGGGAATATTATGGCTACACCTTC
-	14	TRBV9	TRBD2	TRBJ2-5	CASTTSGSKETQYF	TGTGCCAGCACCACTAGCGGGAGTAAGGAGACCCAGTACTTC
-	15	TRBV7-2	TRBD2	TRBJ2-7	CASSFGSVAGVEQYF	TGTGCCAGCAGCTTCGGATCTGTAGCGGGAGTCGAGCAGTACTTC
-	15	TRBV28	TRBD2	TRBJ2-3	CASSLGGRGADTQYF	TGTGCCAGCAGTTTAGGCGGGAGGGGGGCAGATACGCAGTATTTT
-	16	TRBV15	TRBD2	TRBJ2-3	CATSRGTSGRADTQYF	TGTGCCACCAGCAGGGGGACTAGCGGGAGGGCAGATACGCAGTATTTT